A single sample is the source of the 14 T cell receptor beta chains below, sequenced in a study of vaccination and CD4 T cells after COVID-19. Documented treatment: approximately nine-day PBMC culture with coronavirus spike peptide pools or control peptides (ViraFEST assay). These TCRs' antigens remain unknown. Oncomine TCR Beta short-read sequencing was applied to DNA from cultured CD4+ T cells. TCRdb independently ran MiXCR on the PCR reads; one entry per CDR3 protein. This sample has some 20,000 distinct CDR3 sequences, with around three fifths found just once. The sample was CD4+ T cells from blood, cultured in vitro. The receptor source for this set is a human donor who had recovered from COVID-19.

This chain links TRBV12-3 or TRBV12-4 with TRBJ1-1; weak D call: TRBD1 (5 bases). V was pared by 5 bases and J by 5 bases, with 15 bases between. The CDR3 has 14 residues. The CDR3 DNA reads TGTGCCAGCAGTATGATGCAGGGACGGACTGAAGCTTTCTTT. Translated: CASSMMQGRTEAFF.

The chain's CDR3 is CASSLLSWGEGQQFF. CDR3 DNA sequence: TGTGCCAGCAGCTTACTCTCTTGGGGGGAGGGTCAGCAGTTCTTC. The rearrangement links TRBV7-8 to TRBJ2-1; 7 nucleotides match TRBD2. V gave up 2 bases and J gave up 11 bases; unmatched junction bases: 12. This CDR3 has 15 amino acids. Germline loops: CDR1 SGHVS, CDR2 FQNEAQ. The entire variable domain, with the rest obtained from reference TRBV7-8 and TRBJ2-1, is as follows: GAGVSQSPRYKVAKRGQDVALRCDPISGHVSLFWYQQALGQGPEFLTYFQNEAQLDKSGLPSDRFFAERPEGSVSTLKIQRTQQEDSAVYLCASSLLSWGEGQQFFGPGTRLTVL.

There are a few counts of this clonotype. This chain connects TRBV7-2 to TRBJ2-5, with 8 bases fitting TRBD1. Germline assignment: CDR1 SGHTA and CDR2 FQGNSA. The CDR3 loop spans 14 amino acids. V lost 5 bases and J lost 5; bases outside the gene matches: 7. In nucleotides, the CDR3 is TGTGCCAGCAGCCCTTCCCGGGACAGGGAGACCCAGTACTTC. This translates into CASSPSRDRETQYF.

V and J are TRBV28 and TRBJ2-3; 8 bases map to TRBD2. The CDR3 totals 17 residues. Per the germline V gene, CDR1 is MDHEN and CDR2 is SYDVKM. V was clipped by 7 bases and J by 1 base; unmatched bases: 13. CDR3 residues: CASNRAGAQAGTDTQYF. The CDR3 nucleotides are TGTGCCAGCAATAGAGCGGGAGCTCAGGCAGGCACAGATACGCAGTATTTT.

The V call is TRBV20-1, the J call TRBJ2-7, with D unclear. This CDR3 spans 11 amino acids. Trimming took 2 bases from V and 3 from J, leaving 5 bases between them. CDR1 is DFQATT and CDR2 is SNEGSKA in the germline V gene (reference sequence). This chain's CDR3 is CSARRYYEQYF. CDR3 DNA sequence: TGCAGTGCTAGAAGATACTACGAGCAGTACTTC.

This clonotype occurred a few times. V is TRBV20-1 and J is TRBJ1-1, with TRBD1 matching 8 bases. V gave up 2 bases and J gave up 9 bases; unmatched junction bases: 8. Germline V CDR1 and CDR2: DFQATT, SNEGSKA (reference sequence). The CDR3 extends over 13 amino acids. The CDR3 DNA follows: TGCAGTGCTAGAAGCGACAGGGGTTCGAAAGCTTTCTTT. Amino acids: CSARSDRGSKAFF.

This clonotype was found a few times. This sequence joins TRBV7-9 and TRBJ1-1; a possible D gene is TRBD1 (5 bases). The CDR3 sequence is 14 residues long. The germline V gene has CDR1 SEHNR and CDR2 FQNEAQ (reference sequence). V lost 7 bases, J lost 10 bases, and 22 bases lay in between. CDR3 region: CASKPTDHPSGAFF. CDR3 bases: TGTGCCAGCAAACCGACAGACCATCCCTCAGGAGCTTTCTTT.

V and J are TRBV7-2 and TRBJ1-2; the D is unclear. This CDR3 is built from 15 residues. The germline V and J ends were trimmed by 5 bases and 0 bases, with 13 bases remaining between them. Germline lookup yields CDR1 SGHTA and CDR2 FQGNSA. The CDR3 DNA sequence: TGTGCCAGCAGCCAGGAGCTGAGGCCTAACTATGGCTACACCTTC. Its translation is CASSQELRPNYGYTF.

The V gene is TRBV19, the J gene TRBJ1-4; D gene uncertain. CDR3 length: 15 residues. Germline CDR1 LNHDA, CDR2 SQIVND (reference sequence). V lost 1 base and J lost 4, with 10 bases in between. The CDR3 DNA reads TGTGCCAGTAGTATAGTAGGGCCCTTTAATGAAAAACTGTTTTTT. Protein product: CASSIVGPFNEKLFF. The full variable domain, rest sourced from reference TRBV19 and TRBJ1-4, is DGGITQSPKYLFRKEGQNVTLSCEQNLNHDAMYWYRQDPGQGLRLIYYSQIVNDFQKGDIAEGYSVSREKKESFPLTVTSAQKNPTAFYLCASSIVGPFNEKLFFGSGTQLSVL.

The V call is TRBV27, the J call TRBJ1-5; a weak D match, TRBD1 (5 bases). Looked up from germline, CDR1 is MNHEY and CDR2 is SMNVEV (reference sequence). Trimming removed 6 bases from V and 0 bases from J, with 15 bases in between. CDR3 length: 16 amino acids. The CDR3: CASRPSLTDSNQPQHF. For the CDR3, the DNA is TGTGCCAGCAGACCCTCCCTGACAGATAGCAATCAGCCCCAGCATTTT.

CDR3 DNA sequence: TGTGCCAGCAGTCCCCGCGAGGGAAGGGTGGCTGAAGCTTTCTTT. Protein sequence: CASSPREGRVAEAFF. V is TRBV6-1 and J is TRBJ1-1; D not certain. The CDR3 covers 15 residues. Trimming stripped 5 bases from V and 6 bases from J, with 19 bases between. From germline, CDR1 is MNHNS and CDR2 SASEGT.

The chain links TRBV10-3 to TRBJ1-5; no clear D gene. V was pared by 5 bases and J by 4 bases, with 15 bases between. CDR3 length: 15 residues. Germline assignment: CDR1 ENHRY and CDR2 SYGVKD. This chain's CDR3 is CAISFKRGGNQPQHF. CDR3 bases: TGTGCCATCAGTTTTAAGAGAGGCGGGAATCAGCCCCAGCATTTT.

The sample holds a few counts of this clonotype. The CDR3 DNA follows: TGTGCCAGCAGACAATCCCCGTACCAAGAGACCCAGTACTTC. Translated, it gives CASRQSPYQETQYF. J is TRBJ2-5 and V is TRBV6-1; D not resolved. Per the germline V gene, CDR1 is MNHNS and CDR2 is SASEGT. V was trimmed by 6 bases and J by 0 bases, leaving 11 bases between them. This CDR3 spans 14 amino acids.

This chain links TRBV11-3 with TRBJ2-5, with 12 bases that match TRBD2. The CDR3 is 16 residues long. The trim removed 1 base at V and 4 bases at J, leaving 4 bases unmatched. CDR1 and CDR2 (germline): SGHNT, YENEEA. CDR3 in amino acids: CASSLVLAGGRETQYF. The CDR3 DNA is TGTGCCAGCAGCTTAGTCCTAGCGGGAGGGAGAGAGACCCAGTACTTC. Combining the CDR3 with reference TRBV11-3 and TRBJ2-5 gives the whole variable domain EAGVVQSPRYKIIEKKQPVAFWCNPISGHNTLYWYLQNLGQGPELLIRYENEEAVDDSQLPKDRFSAERLKGVDSTLKIQPAELGDSAVYLCASSLVLAGGRETQYFGPGTRLLVL.